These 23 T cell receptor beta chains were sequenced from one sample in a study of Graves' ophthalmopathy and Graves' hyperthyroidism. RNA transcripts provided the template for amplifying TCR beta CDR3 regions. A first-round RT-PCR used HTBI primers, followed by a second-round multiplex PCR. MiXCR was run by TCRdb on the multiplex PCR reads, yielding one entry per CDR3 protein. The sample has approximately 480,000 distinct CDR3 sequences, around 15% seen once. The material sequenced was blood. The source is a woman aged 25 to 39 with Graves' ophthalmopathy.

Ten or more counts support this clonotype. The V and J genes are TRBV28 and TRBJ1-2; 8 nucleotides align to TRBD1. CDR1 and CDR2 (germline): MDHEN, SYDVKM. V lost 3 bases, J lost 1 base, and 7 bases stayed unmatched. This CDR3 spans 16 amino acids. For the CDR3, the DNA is TGTGCCAGCAGTTTGTTGGGGACAGGCGATAACTATGGCTACACCTTC. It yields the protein CASSLLGTGDNYGYTF.

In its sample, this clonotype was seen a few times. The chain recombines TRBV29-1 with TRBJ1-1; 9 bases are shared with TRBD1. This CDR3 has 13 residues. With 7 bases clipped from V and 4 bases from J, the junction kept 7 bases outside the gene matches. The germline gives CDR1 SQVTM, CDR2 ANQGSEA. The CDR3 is CSAGQGSATEAFF. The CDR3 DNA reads TGCAGCGCCGGACAGGGGTCGGCCACTGAAGCTTTCTTT.

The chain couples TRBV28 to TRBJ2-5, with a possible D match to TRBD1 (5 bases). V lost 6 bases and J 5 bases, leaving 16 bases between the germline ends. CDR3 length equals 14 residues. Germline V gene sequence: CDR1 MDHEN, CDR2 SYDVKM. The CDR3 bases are TGTGCCAGCAGACAAAGGCGGACACATGAGACCCAGTACTTC. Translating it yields CASRQRRTHETQYF.

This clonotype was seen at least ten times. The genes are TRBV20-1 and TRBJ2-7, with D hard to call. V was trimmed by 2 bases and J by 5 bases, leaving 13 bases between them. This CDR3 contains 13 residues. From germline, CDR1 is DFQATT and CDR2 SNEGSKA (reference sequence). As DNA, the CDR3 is TGCAGTGCTAGACTCCCCTCGCCGGACGAGCAGTACTTC. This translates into CSARLPSPDEQYF.

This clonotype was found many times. The CDR3 protein is CSARDLDAGRETQYF. Written as DNA, the CDR3 is TGCAGTGCTAGAGATCTCGATGCAGGGAGGGAGACCCAGTACTTC. The chain combines TRBV20-1 with TRBJ2-5, with a weak D call TRBD2 (6 bases). The CDR3 is 15 residues long. Per the germline V gene, CDR1 is DFQATT and CDR2 is SNEGSKA (reference sequence). Trimming pared 0 bases from V and 5 bases from J, leaving 16 bases between.

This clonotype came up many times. The CDR3, as DNA: TGCGCCAGCAGCTTATCAGGCAGGGAAGGCACTGAAGCTTTCTTT. Translated, it gives CASSLSGREGTEAFF. The genes are TRBV5-1 and TRBJ1-1; tentative D call: TRBD1 (5 bases). This CDR3 contains 15 residues. CDR1 is SGHRS, CDR2 YFSETQ, per germline. Between the trimmed V and J ends, which lost 2 bases and 4 bases, there was a span of 15 bases.

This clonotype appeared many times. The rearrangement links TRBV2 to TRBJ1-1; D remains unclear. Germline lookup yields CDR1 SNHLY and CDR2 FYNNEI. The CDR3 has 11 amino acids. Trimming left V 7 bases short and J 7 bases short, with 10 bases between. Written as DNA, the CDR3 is TGTGCCAGCAAAGGAGCCGTTGAAGCTTTCTTT. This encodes CASKGAVEAFF.

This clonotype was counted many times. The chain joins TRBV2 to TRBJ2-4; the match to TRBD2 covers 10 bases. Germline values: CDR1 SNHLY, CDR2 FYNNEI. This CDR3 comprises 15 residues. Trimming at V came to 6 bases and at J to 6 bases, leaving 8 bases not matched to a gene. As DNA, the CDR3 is TGTGCCAGCAGCCGTAGACTAGCGGGCCGAAACATTCAGTACTTC. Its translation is CASSRRLAGRNIQYF.

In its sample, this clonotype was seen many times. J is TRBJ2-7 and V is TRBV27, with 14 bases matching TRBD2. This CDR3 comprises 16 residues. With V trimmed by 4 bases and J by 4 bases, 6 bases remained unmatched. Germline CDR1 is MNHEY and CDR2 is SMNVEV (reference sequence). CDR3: CASSSSGTSGSYEQYF. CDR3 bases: TGTGCCAGCAGTTCCTCCGGGACTAGCGGGAGTTACGAGCAGTACTTC.

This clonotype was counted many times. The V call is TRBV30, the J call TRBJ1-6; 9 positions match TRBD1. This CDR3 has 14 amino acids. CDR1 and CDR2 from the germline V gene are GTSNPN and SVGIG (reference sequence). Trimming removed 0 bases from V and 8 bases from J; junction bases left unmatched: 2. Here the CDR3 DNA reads TGTGCCTGGAGTGTACGGGACAGGGATTCACCCCTCCACTTT. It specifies CAWSVRDRDSPLHF.

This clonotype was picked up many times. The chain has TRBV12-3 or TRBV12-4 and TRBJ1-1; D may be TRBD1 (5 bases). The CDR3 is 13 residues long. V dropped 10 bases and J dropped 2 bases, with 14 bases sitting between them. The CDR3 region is CATAGVVNTEAFF. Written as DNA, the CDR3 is TGTGCCACCGCGGGGGTGGTAAACACTGAAGCTTTCTTT.

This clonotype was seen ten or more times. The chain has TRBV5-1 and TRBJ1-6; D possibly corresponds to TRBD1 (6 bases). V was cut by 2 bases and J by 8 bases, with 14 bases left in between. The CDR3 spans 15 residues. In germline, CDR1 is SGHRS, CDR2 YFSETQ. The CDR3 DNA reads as TGCGCCAGCAGCTTTGGGGGCCTCATGGATTCACCCCTCCACTTT. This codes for CASSFGGLMDSPLHF.

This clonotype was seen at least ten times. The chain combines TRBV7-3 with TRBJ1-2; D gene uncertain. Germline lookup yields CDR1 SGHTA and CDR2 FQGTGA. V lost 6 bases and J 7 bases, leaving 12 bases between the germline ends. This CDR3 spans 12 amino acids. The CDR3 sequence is CASRSPQGGYTF. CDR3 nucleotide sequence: TGTGCCAGCAGATCCCCCCAAGGTGGCTACACCTTC.

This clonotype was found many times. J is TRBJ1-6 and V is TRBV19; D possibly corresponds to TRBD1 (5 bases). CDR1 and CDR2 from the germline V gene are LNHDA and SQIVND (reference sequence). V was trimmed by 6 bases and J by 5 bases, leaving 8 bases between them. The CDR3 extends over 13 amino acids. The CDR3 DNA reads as TGTGCCAGTAGCACAGGTGATAATTCACCCCTCCACTTT. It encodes CASSTGDNSPLHF.

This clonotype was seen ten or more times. For the CDR3, the DNA is TGCAGCGTTGGAGTTTTTGGGGCCAACGTCCTGACTTTC. Translating it yields CSVGVFGANVLTF. This chain connects TRBV29-1 to TRBJ2-6; D not resolved. Germline CDR1 and CDR2: SQVTM and ANQGSEA. The CDR3 spans 13 residues. V lost 4 bases and J 3 bases, leaving 7 bases between the germline ends.

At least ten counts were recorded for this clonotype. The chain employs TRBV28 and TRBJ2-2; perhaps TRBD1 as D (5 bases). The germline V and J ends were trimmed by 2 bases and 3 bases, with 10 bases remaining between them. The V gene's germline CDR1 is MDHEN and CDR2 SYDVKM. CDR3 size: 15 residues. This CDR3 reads CASSLGRADTGELFF. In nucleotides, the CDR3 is TGTGCCAGCAGTTTAGGCAGGGCGGACACCGGGGAGCTGTTTTTT.

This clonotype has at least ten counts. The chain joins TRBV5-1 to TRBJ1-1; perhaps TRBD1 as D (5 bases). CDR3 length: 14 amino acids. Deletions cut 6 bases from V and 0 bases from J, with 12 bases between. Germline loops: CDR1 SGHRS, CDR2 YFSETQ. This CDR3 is CASNRDPLNTEAFF. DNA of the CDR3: TGCGCCAGCAACCGGGACCCACTGAACACTGAAGCTTTCTTT.

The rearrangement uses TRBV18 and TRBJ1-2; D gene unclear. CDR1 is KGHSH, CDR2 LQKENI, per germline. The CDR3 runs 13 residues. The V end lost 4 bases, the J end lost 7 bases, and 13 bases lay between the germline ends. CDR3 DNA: TGTGCCAGCTCACGTTCGGGGAATGGTGGCTACACCTTC. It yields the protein CASSRSGNGGYTF.

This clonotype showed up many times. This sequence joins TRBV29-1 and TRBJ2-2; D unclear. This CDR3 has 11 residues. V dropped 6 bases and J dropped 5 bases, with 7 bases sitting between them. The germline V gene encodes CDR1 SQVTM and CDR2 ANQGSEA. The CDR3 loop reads CSVRKTGELFF. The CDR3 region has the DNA TGCAGCGTACGGAAGACCGGGGAGCTGTTTTTT.

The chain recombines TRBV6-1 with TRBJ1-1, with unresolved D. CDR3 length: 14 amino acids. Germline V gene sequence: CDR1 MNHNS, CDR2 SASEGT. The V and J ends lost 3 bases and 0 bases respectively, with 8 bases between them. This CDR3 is CASSDGAVNTEAFF. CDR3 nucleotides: TGTGCCAGCAGTGACGGCGCGGTGAACACTGAAGCTTTCTTT.

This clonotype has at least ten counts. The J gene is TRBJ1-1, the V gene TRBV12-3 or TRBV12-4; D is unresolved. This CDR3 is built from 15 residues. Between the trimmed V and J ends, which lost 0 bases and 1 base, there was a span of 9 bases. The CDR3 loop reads CASSLAVTENTEAFF. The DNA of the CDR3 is TGTGCCAGCAGTTTAGCAGTGACGGAGAACACTGAAGCTTTCTTT.

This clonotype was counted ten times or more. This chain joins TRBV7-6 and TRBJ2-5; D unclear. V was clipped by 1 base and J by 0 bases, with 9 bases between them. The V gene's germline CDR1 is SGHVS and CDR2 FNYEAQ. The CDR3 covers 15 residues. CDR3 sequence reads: CASSLEQTYQETQYF. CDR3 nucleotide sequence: TGTGCCAGCAGCTTAGAACAGACCTACCAAGAGACCCAGTACTTC.

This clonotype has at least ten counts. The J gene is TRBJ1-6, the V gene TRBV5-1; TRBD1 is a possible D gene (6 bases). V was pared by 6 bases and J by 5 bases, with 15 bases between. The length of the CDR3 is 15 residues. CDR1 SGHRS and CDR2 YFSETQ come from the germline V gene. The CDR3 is CASNTGLFDNSPLHF. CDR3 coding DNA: TGCGCCAGCAACACAGGGCTATTCGATAATTCACCCCTCCACTTT.